This TCR beta chain was captured in a study of T-cell memory formation after mild COVID-19. Study-level background: Most TCR clusters belonged to a single donor.

Constant-segment-primed 5'RACE gave TCR alpha and TCR beta cDNA libraries with sample barcodes and UMIs. TCRdb redid the calling of the 5' RACE reads with MiXCR, one entry per CDR3 protein. The sample holds about 340,000 distinct CDR3 sequences, 20% to 25% seen once. V was trimmed by 6 bases and J by 11 bases, leaving 14 bases between them. Germline lookup yields CDR1 SEHNR and CDR2 FQNEAQ (reference sequence). This CDR3 spans 13 amino acids. Study results and limitations: That cross-reactive memory joined was suggested by some responding clones appearing in pre-infection memory.

A few counts support this clonotype. The antigen is not known. Sequenced: PBMCs or a T cell subset sorted from them (not recorded which). V and J are TRBV7-9 and TRBJ1-6; a weak D match, TRBD1 (5 bases). This sequence was found in a man younger than 30 who had mild COVID-19 (a few samples of this study predate the infection). Cell type and time point are not known. The CDR3 sequence: CASRTGTQAPLHF. In DNA, the CDR3 is TGTGCCAGCAGAACCGGGACGCAGGCACCCCTCCACTTT.